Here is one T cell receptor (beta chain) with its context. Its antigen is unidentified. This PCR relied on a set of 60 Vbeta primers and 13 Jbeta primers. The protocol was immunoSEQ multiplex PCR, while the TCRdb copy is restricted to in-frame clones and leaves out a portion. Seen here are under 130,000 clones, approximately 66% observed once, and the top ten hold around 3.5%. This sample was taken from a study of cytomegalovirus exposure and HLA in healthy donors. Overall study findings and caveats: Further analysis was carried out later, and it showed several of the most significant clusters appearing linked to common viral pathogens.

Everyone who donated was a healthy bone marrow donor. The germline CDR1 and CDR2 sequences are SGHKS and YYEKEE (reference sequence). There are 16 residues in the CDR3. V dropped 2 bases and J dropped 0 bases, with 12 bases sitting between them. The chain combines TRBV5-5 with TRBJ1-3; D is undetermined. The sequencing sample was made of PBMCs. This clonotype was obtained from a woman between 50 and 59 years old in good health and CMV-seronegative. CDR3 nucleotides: TGTGCCAGCAGCTTAGCGGGCTCTAGCTCTGGAAACACCATATATTTT. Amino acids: CASSLAGSSSGNTIYF.